Listed here is a single T cell receptor beta chain. Its antigen remains unidentified. The sample belongs to a study of radiotherapy plus CTLA-4 blockade in lung cancer. Looking at the study overall: Objective responses occurred in roughly a sixth of patients; around 31% had disease control.

Those with chemo-refractory metastatic non-small-cell lung cancer were treated with focal radiation combined with CTLA-4 blockade using ipilimumab. The CDR3 runs to 15 residues. V shed 2 bases and J 1 base; nucleotides not matched to a gene: 6. Germline lookup yields CDR1 SGHKS and CDR2 YYEKEE (reference sequence). Assay used: immunoSEQ multiplex PCR; TCRdb lists only in-frame clones, some missing. The profile covers about 60,000 clones, with approximately 68% appearing a single time and about 8.3% taken by the ten largest. Study outcomes and limitations: Best predicting response, reportedly, were early blood T cell clone dynamics, with interferon-beta. The study found tumor-derived TCR clones expanded in blood after radiotherapy plus ipilimumab.

The source was peripheral blood, collected from a patient treated with radiotherapy plus ipilimumab. The receptor comes from a human donor with non-small cell lung cancer whose response to radiotherapy plus ipilimumab could not be evaluated. The V call is TRBV5-5, the J call TRBJ2-7; 7 bases are a match to TRBD1. In nucleotides, the CDR3 is TGTGCCAGCAGCTTCAGACAGGGTTTTTCCTACGAGCAGTACTTC. It codes for CASSFRQGFSYEQYF.